The 16 T cell receptor beta chains below all came from one sample that was sequenced in a study of blood T cell repertoires in COVID-19. Assay: immunoSEQ multiplex PCR; the TCRdb copy retains only in-frame clones and omits some. This sample carries about 240,000 clones, approximately 78% of them seen once, and the ten largest clones take approximately 3.5%. Sequencing used peripheral blood. Receptor source: a young woman with acute or convalescent COVID-19.

The V call is TRBV4-3, the J call TRBJ2-3; 8 bases agree with TRBD1. V lost 4 bases to trimming and J lost 6 bases; unmatched junction nucleotides: 12. The germline V gene has CDR1 LGHNA and CDR2 YSLEER. The CDR3 is 16 amino acids. The CDR3 protein is CASSPHQTGDRDTQYF. The CDR3 DNA follows: TGCGCCAGCAGCCCCCACCAGACAGGGGATAGGGATACGCAGTATTTT.

The chain links TRBV7-2 to TRBJ2-7, with 11 bases identical to TRBD2. The CDR3 contains 18 residues. In germline, CDR1 is SGHTA, CDR2 FQGNSA. The V gene end was trimmed by 1 base and the J gene end by 0 bases; junction bases not matched to a gene: 8. CDR3 sequence reads: CASSLGLASGRSSYEQYF. As DNA, the CDR3 is TGTGCCAGCAGCTTAGGTCTGGCTAGCGGGAGGAGCTCCTACGAGCAGTACTTC.

This clone was observed a few times. Other nucleotide sequences from this sample produce the same CDR3. The chain recombines TRBV7-2 with TRBJ2-1; 9 nucleotides agree with TRBD2. V trimming: 2 bases; J trimming: 3 bases; junction bases outside the gene matches: 2. CDR1 SGHTA and CDR2 FQGNSA come from the germline V gene. The CDR3 spans 15 residues. Here the CDR3 DNA reads TGTGCCAGCAGCTTAAGTAGCGGGAGCTACAATGAGCAGTTCTTC. This translates into CASSLSSGSYNEQFF.

The rearrangement links TRBV30 to TRBJ1-6, with D unresolved. This CDR3 is built from 14 residues. Germline values: CDR1 GTSNPN, CDR2 SVGIG (reference sequence). The V end lost 2 bases, the J end lost 9 bases, and 14 bases lay between the germline ends. CDR3 in DNA: TGTGCCTGGAGTTCCCAACTAACGGGTTCACCCCTCCACTTT. It translates to CAWSSQLTGSPLHF.

The V gene is TRBV12-5, the J gene TRBJ1-1, with D perhaps matching TRBD1 (6 bases). Trimming removed 5 bases from V and 4 bases from J, with 14 bases in between. Germline CDR1 reads LGHNT; CDR2 reads FRNRAP. The length of the CDR3 is 14 residues. CDR3 amino acids: CASGPGQRTTEAFF. The CDR3 coding sequence is TGTGCTAGTGGTCCCGGACAGAGAACCACTGAAGCTTTCTTT.

This rearrangement joins TRBV2 to TRBJ1-2, with 9 bases lining up with TRBD1. The germline V gene has CDR1 SNHLY and CDR2 FYNNEI. V lost 3 bases to trimming and J lost 2 bases; unmatched junction nucleotides: 7. This CDR3 has 16 amino acids. The CDR3 nucleotides are TGTGCCAGCAGTGATTTCAGGGACAGGGTCAACTATGGCTACACCTTC. Translated, it gives CASSDFRDRVNYGYTF.

This rearrangement joins TRBV5-1 to TRBJ2-5, with TRBD1 matching over 7 bases. The CDR3 covers 14 residues. After removal of 3 bases from V and 5 bases from J, the junction contained 7 bases not matched to a gene. CDR1 is SGHRS and CDR2 is YFSETQ in the germline V gene. The CDR3 here is CASSSGQFRETQYF. CDR3 sequence (DNA): TGCGCCAGCAGCTCGGGACAGTTCCGGGAGACCCAGTACTTC.

The rearrangement joins TRBV6-2 or TRBV6-3 to TRBJ2-7; D may be TRBD1 (6 bases). Germline V CDR1 and CDR2: MNHEY, SVGEGT. The CDR3 is 15 amino acids. V shed 5 bases and J shed 2 bases, with 16 bases lying between them. Written as DNA, the CDR3 is TGTGCCAGCAGTACCTCGGGACACTCGACCTACGAGCAGTACTTC. Protein: CASSTSGHSTYEQYF.

This chain's CDR3 is CASQSGGGTGELFF. CDR3 bases: TGTGCCAGCCAATCGGGAGGGGGCACCGGGGAGCTGTTTTTT. The chain links TRBV27 to TRBJ2-2; 8 bases align to TRBD2. V lost 8 bases and J lost 4; bases outside the gene matches: 6. Germline V gene sequence: CDR1 MNHEY, CDR2 SMNVEV (reference sequence). CDR3 size: 14 residues.

The chain employs TRBV28 and TRBJ2-4, with 7 bases lining up with TRBD1. This CDR3 has 18 residues. J gave up 3 bases and V 3 bases, and 14 bases lay outside the gene matches. Germline V gives CDR1 MDHEN, CDR2 SYDVKM. The CDR3 loop reads CASSLLRTGAGGKNIQYF. CDR3 nucleotide sequence: TGTGCCAGCAGTTTGTTGAGAACCGGGGCAGGGGGCAAAAACATTCAGTACTTC. The full variable domain, its missing parts supplied by reference TRBV28 and TRBJ2-4, is DVKVTQSSRYLVKRTGEKVFLECVQDMDHENMFWYRQDPGLGLRLIYFSYDVKMKEKGDIPEGYSVSREKKERFSLILESASTNQTSMYLCASSLLRTGAGGKNIQYFGAGTRLSVL.

The chain recombines TRBV28 with TRBJ2-3; 11 positions agree with TRBD2. The CDR3 covers 16 residues. Germline CDR1 MDHEN, CDR2 SYDVKM. The V and J ends lost 5 bases and 1 base, in that order; junction bases with no gene match: 5. CDR3 DNA sequence: TGTGCCAGCAGTCAAGGGACTAGCGGACGCACAGATACGCAGTATTTT. Translating gives CASSQGTSGRTDTQYF.

The V and J genes are TRBV27 and TRBJ2-5, with 13 bases matching TRBD2. J gave up 5 bases and V 5 bases, and 14 bases lay outside the gene matches. This CDR3 has 18 residues. The V gene's germline CDR1 is MNHEY and CDR2 SMNVEV (reference sequence). For the CDR3, the DNA is TGTGCCAGCAGTCCCGCGCCGGGACTAGCGGGACCCTGGGAGACCCAGTACTTC. Encoded protein: CASSPAPGLAGPWETQYF.

The chain couples TRBV19 to TRBJ2-1; TRBD2 matches 9 bases. After removal of 7 bases from V and 10 bases from J, the junction contained 14 bases not matched to a gene. CDR1 and CDR2 (germline): LNHDA, SQIVND (reference sequence). This CDR3 spans 15 amino acids. The CDR3 reads CASMPRGAGGREQFF. CDR3 nucleotides: TGTGCCAGTATGCCTCGGGGAGCGGGAGGTAGGGAGCAGTTCTTC.

The chain uses TRBV11-3 and TRBJ2-5; the match to TRBD1 covers 7 bases. This CDR3 spans 12 amino acids. Unmatched junction bases numbered 1, after V lost 4 bases and J lost 5 bases. The V gene's germline CDR1 is SGHNT and CDR2 YENEEA. As DNA, the CDR3 is TGTGCCAGCAGCTCCAGGGGGGAGACCCAGTACTTC. Protein sequence: CASSSRGETQYF.

The V gene is TRBV5-1, the J gene TRBJ2-7; possible D gene TRBD2, 5 bases. The V gene's germline CDR1 is SGHRS and CDR2 YFSETQ. V was cut by 1 base and J by 2 bases, with 13 bases left in between. The CDR3 sequence is 15 residues long. The CDR3 sequence is CASSLPTGKTYEQYF. As DNA, the CDR3 is TGCGCCAGCAGCTTGCCCACGGGAAAAACCTACGAGCAGTACTTC. The whole variable domain, remainder taken from reference TRBV5-1 and TRBJ2-7, is KAGVTQTPRYLIKTRGQQVTLSCSPISGHRSVSWYQQTPGQGLQFLFEYFSETQRNKGNFPGRFSGRQFSNSRSEMNVSTLELGDSALYLCASSLPTGKTYEQYFGPGTRLTVT.

The chain joins TRBV28 to TRBJ2-7; TRBD1 matches at 9 bases. V shed 5 bases, J shed 2 bases, and the junction held 7 bases outside the gene matches. From germline, CDR1 is MDHEN and CDR2 SYDVKM. CDR3 size: 15 residues. This chain's CDR3 is CASSGIGTGTYEQYF. In nucleotides, the CDR3 is TGTGCCAGCAGTGGAATCGGGACAGGGACCTACGAGCAGTACTTC.